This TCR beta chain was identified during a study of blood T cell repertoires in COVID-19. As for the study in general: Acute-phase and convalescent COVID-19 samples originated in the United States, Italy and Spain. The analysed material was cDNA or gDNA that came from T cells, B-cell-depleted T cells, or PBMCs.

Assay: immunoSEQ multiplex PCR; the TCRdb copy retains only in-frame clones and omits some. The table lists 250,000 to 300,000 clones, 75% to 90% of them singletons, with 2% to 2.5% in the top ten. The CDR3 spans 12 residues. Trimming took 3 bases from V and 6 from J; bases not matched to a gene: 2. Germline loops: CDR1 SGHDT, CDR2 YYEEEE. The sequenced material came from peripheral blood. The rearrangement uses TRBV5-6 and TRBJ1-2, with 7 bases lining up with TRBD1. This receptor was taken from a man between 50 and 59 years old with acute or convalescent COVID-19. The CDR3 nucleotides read TGTGCCAGCAGCTGGGGGACAGATGGCTACACCTTC. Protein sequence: CASSWGTDGYTF.